The 28 T cell receptor beta chains below come from one sample, sequenced in a study of T cell responses to AZD1222 COVID-19 vaccine listed by TCRdb under 2021. The method behind the library was the immunoSEQ multiplex PCR assay. TCRdb retrieved this table from immuneACCESS and kept in-frame rearrangements only. Not all clones are present; in checked studies, unresolved V genes account for under half, and no reason is known for the remainder. In all, the sample holds about 180,000 clones, and over 80% of those were seen once. The ten largest make up 0.95% to 1.3% of the sample. Per the publication, the time point label means: about 28 days (+/-7) after the second vaccine dose. The treatment or condition label, read with the paper, signifies: meningococcal conjugate vaccine given as trial control. The specimen was peripheral blood, collected 28 days after the second dose of the MenACWY control vaccine. Source of these receptors: an adult who received the MenACWY meningococcal vaccine as a control.

The V and J genes are TRBV27 and TRBJ2-3; the match to TRBD1 covers 12 bases. CDR3 size: 16 residues. V dropped 2 bases and J dropped 4; count of bases not matched to a gene: 4. From germline, CDR1 is MNHEY and CDR2 SMNVEV (reference sequence). Here the CDR3 DNA reads TGTGCCAGCAGTTTAAAAGGGGACAGGGGGCCAGATACGCAGTATTTT. Protein sequence: CASSLKGDRGPDTQYF.

The rearrangement uses TRBV19 and TRBJ2-2, with D possibly TRBD1 on 6 matching bases. This CDR3 has 15 amino acids. CDR1 is LNHDA, CDR2 SQIVND, per germline (reference sequence). Trimming removed 7 bases at V and 0 bases at J, with 12 bases between. The DNA for the CDR3 is TGTGCCAGTATGCCCAGGGGCTCGAACACCGGGGAGCTGTTTTTT. As protein: CASMPRGSNTGELFF. The entire variable domain, with the rest obtained from reference TRBV19 and TRBJ2-2, is as follows: DGGITQSPKYLFRKEGQNVTLSCEQNLNHDAMYWYRQDPGQGLRLIYYSQIVNDFQKGDIAEGYSVSREKKESFPLTVTSAQKNPTAFYLCASMPRGSNTGELFFGEGSRLTVL.

CDR3 DNA sequence: TGTGCCAGCAGCCAATGGGTTGAGGGGGAGCAGTACTTC. It yields the protein CASSQWVEGEQYF. This sequence joins TRBV3-1 (or the pseudogene TRBV3-2) and TRBJ2-7; D tentatively reads TRBD1 or TRBD2 (5 bases each). The germline gives CDR1 LGHDT, CDR2 YNNKEL (reference sequence). V was shortened by 2 bases and J by 7 bases, with 12 bases between the two germline ends. The CDR3 is made up of 13 amino acids.

The chain has TRBV28 and TRBJ1-1, with D possibly TRBD1 on 6 matching bases. This CDR3 comprises 15 residues. The V end lost 1 base, the J end lost 8 bases, and 17 bases lay between the germline ends. Germline V lookup: CDR1 MDHEN, CDR2 SYDVKM. The CDR3 DNA follows: TGTGCCAGCAGTTTATCCTACCTGGGGGGGCAGGAAGCTTTCTTT. Its translation is CASSLSYLGGQEAFF. Together with reference TRBV28 and TRBJ1-1, the CDR3 gives the full variable domain: DVKVTQSSRYLVKRTGEKVFLECVQDMDHENMFWYRQDPGLGLRLIYFSYDVKMKEKGDIPEGYSVSREKKERFSLILESASTNQTSMYLCASSLSYLGGQEAFFGQGTRLTVV.

The V gene is TRBV5-4, the J gene TRBJ2-3, with D tentatively TRBD2 (6 bases). This CDR3 has 15 amino acids. CDR1 and CDR2 (germline): SGHNT, YYREEE (reference sequence). V was clipped by 7 bases and J by 4 bases, with 19 bases between them. CDR3 loop: CASFRDSSTSDTQYF. As DNA, the CDR3 is TGTGCCAGCTTCCGGGACTCGAGCACATCAGATACGCAGTATTTT.

The genes are TRBV2 and TRBJ1-4; no clear D. CDR1 SNHLY and CDR2 FYNNEI come from the germline V gene. V gave up 6 bases and J gave up 8 bases, with 10 bases separating them. The CDR3 has 12 amino acids. CDR3 amino acids: CASRGLGEKLFF. The CDR3, as DNA: TGTGCCAGCAGGGGCTTGGGGGAAAAACTGTTTTTT.

The rearrangement links TRBV12-3 or TRBV12-4 to TRBJ1-1, with a tentative D call TRBD1 (6 bases). V dropped 0 bases and J dropped 8 bases, with 7 bases sitting between them. The CDR3 length is 12 residues. CDR3 residues: CASSLATGEAFF. The CDR3 coding sequence is TGTGCCAGCAGTTTAGCGACAGGCGAAGCTTTCTTT.

The J gene is TRBJ1-4, the V gene TRBV4-2, with D possibly being TRBD1 (5 bases). The CDR3 has 14 amino acids. Germline CDR1 reads LGHNA; CDR2 reads YNFKEQ. Trimming took 4 bases from V and 8 from J, leaving 14 bases between them. The CDR3 protein is CASSPSDNREKLFF. The CDR3 DNA reads TGTGCCAGCAGCCCTTCGGATAACAGGGAAAAACTGTTTTTT.

The chain has TRBV11-3 and TRBJ1-1, with D tentatively TRBD1 (5 bases). The germline V gene encodes CDR1 SGHNT and CDR2 YENEEA. The CDR3 consists of 14 residues. Trimming pared 4 bases from V and 4 bases from J, leaving 13 bases between. CDR3 nucleotides: TGTGCCAGCAGCTCGTCCAGGGTGGGCACTGAAGCTTTCTTT. Translation gives CASSSSRVGTEAFF.

This rearrangement joins TRBV2 to TRBJ1-1; D not certain. Trimming removed 2 bases from V and 6 bases from J, with 10 bases in between. Germline CDR1 and CDR2: SNHLY and FYNNEI. CDR3 length equals 13 residues. The CDR3, as DNA: TGTGCCAGCAGTGAACTGGGTAAATCTGAAGCTTTCTTT. It codes for CASSELGKSEAFF. Combining the CDR3 with reference TRBV2 and TRBJ1-1 gives the whole variable domain EPEVTQTPSHQVTQMGQEVILRCVPISNHLYFYWYRQILGQKVEFLVSFYNNEISEKSEIFDDQFSVERPDGSNFTLKIRSTKLEDSAMYFCASSELGKSEAFFGQGTRLTVV.

The rearrangement uses TRBV29-1 and TRBJ1-2, with a weak D call TRBD1 (5 bases). This CDR3 spans 11 amino acids. Per the germline V gene, CDR1 is SQVTM and CDR2 is ANQGSEA. The V gene lost 7 bases and the J gene lost 4 bases, with 10 bases spanning the gap. The CDR3 reads CSGGNGYGYTF. In DNA form, the CDR3 reads TGCAGCGGGGGGAACGGCTATGGCTACACCTTC.

This rearrangement joins TRBV10-3 to TRBJ1-2, with TRBD1 identical over 7 bases. The CDR3 covers 16 residues. Germline trimming cut 2 bases from V and 3 bases from J; bases unmatched to any gene: 9. Germline CDR1 and CDR2: ENHRY and SYGVKD. CDR3 sequence (DNA): TGTGCCATCAGTGAGCGAACCGGGACAGAGTACTATGGCTACACCTTC. This sequence encodes CAISERTGTEYYGYTF.

The V call is TRBV5-1, the J call TRBJ1-1; D remains ambiguous. Germline-derived CDR1 and CDR2 are SGHRS and YFSETQ. Between the trimmed V and J ends, which lost 2 bases and 1 base, there was a span of 6 bases. There are 13 residues in the CDR3. This CDR3 reads CASSFRKNTEAFF. The CDR3 DNA follows: TGCGCCAGCAGCTTCAGGAAGAACACTGAAGCTTTCTTT.

This chain joins TRBV6-4 and TRBJ2-3; no definite D call. V shed 2 bases and J shed 2 bases, with 5 bases lying between them. Germline V gives CDR1 MRHNA, CDR2 SNTAGT. The CDR3 is made up of 13 amino acids. The CDR3 sequence is CASSDGTTDTQYF. The CDR3 region has the DNA TGTGCCAGCAGTGACGGCACCACAGATACGCAGTATTTT.

The rearrangement links TRBV5-1 to TRBJ1-2; weak D call: TRBD1 (6 bases). The length of the CDR3 is 16 residues. Germline loops: CDR1 SGHRS, CDR2 YFSETQ. V lost 4 bases to trimming and J lost 1 base, with 17 bases between them. The CDR3 here is CASSPGRTANNYGYTF. CDR3 nucleotide sequence: TGCGCCAGCAGCCCGGGAAGGACAGCGAATAACTATGGCTACACCTTC.

This clone has only one observation. The genes are TRBV19 and TRBJ1-2, with 10 bases that match TRBD1. The germline V gene has CDR1 LNHDA and CDR2 SQIVND (reference sequence). The V gene end was trimmed by 7 bases and the J gene end by 0 bases; junction bases not matched to a gene: 8. The length of the CDR3 is 16 residues. The CDR3 protein is CASNPTGGSANYGYTF. The CDR3 DNA sequence: TGTGCCAGTAATCCGACAGGGGGCTCAGCTAACTATGGCTACACCTTC.

This chain uses TRBV2 with TRBJ1-4, with a possible D match to TRBD1 (6 bases). The germline V and J ends were trimmed by 2 bases and 6 bases, with 16 bases remaining between them. The CDR3 extends over 16 amino acids. In germline, CDR1 is SNHLY, CDR2 FYNNEI. CDR3 amino acids: CASSEYRGAGDEKLFF. The CDR3 DNA reads TGTGCCAGCAGTGAATATAGGGGGGCAGGTGATGAAAAACTGTTTTTT. The full variable domain, rest sourced from reference TRBV2 and TRBJ1-4, is EPEVTQTPSHQVTQMGQEVILRCVPISNHLYFYWYRQILGQKVEFLVSFYNNEISEKSEIFDDQFSVERPDGSNFTLKIRSTKLEDSAMYFCASSEYRGAGDEKLFFGSGTQLSVL.

The chain couples TRBV19 to TRBJ1-6; no firm D call. Germline values: CDR1 LNHDA, CDR2 SQIVND (reference sequence). V lost 6 bases, J lost 7 bases, and 13 bases lay in between. This CDR3 comprises 14 residues. The CDR3 bases are TGTGCCAGTAGACTAGAACCGGGGAATTCACCCCTCCACTTT. As protein: CASRLEPGNSPLHF. Combining the CDR3 with reference TRBV19 and TRBJ1-6 gives the whole variable domain DGGITQSPKYLFRKEGQNVTLSCEQNLNHDAMYWYRQDPGQGLRLIYYSQIVNDFQKGDIAEGYSVSREKKESFPLTVTSAQKNPTAFYLCASRLEPGNSPLHFGNGTRLTVT.

The chain carries TRBV11-2 and TRBJ1-1; D not certain. This CDR3 has 14 amino acids. V was clipped by 3 bases and J by 6 bases, with 14 bases between them. Per germline, CDR1 SGHAT and CDR2 FQNNGV. The CDR3 nucleotides are TGTGCCAGCAGCTTCCCGACCGCACGAGCTGAAGCTTTCTTT. Protein: CASSFPTARAEAFF. Full variable domain (missing parts from reference TRBV11-2 and TRBJ1-1): EAGVAQSPRYKIIEKRQSVAFWCNPISGHATLYWYQQILGQGPKLLIQFQNNGVVDDSQLPKDRFSAERLKGVDSTLKIQPAKLEDSAVYLCASSFPTARAEAFFGQGTRLTVV.

Only one count was recorded for this clone. The chain joins TRBV30 to TRBJ1-6; D not certain. Between the trimmed V and J ends, which lost 0 bases and 0 bases, there was a span of 9 bases. The germline CDR1 and CDR2 sequences are GTSNPN and SVGIG (reference sequence). This CDR3 has 16 residues. The chain's CDR3 is CAWSVRRSSYNSPLHF. The CDR3 DNA is TGTGCCTGGAGTGTACGACGAAGCTCCTATAATTCACCCCTCCACTTT.

The chain uses TRBV2 and TRBJ2-1; no clear D gene. The germline CDR1 and CDR2 sequences are SNHLY and FYNNEI. CDR3 length: 11 residues. Trimming removed 2 bases at V and 9 bases at J, with 5 bases between. CDR3 in DNA: TGTGCCAGCAGTGAACCCATTGAGCAGTTCTTC. It translates to CASSEPIEQFF.

The chain combines TRBV27 with TRBJ1-6; the match to TRBD1 covers 8 bases. This CDR3 is 14 amino acids long. V gave up 5 bases and J gave up 6 bases; unmatched junction bases: 3. Germline loops: CDR1 MNHEY, CDR2 SMNVEV (reference sequence). CDR3: CASSPDRANSPLHF. The CDR3, as DNA: TGTGCCAGCAGTCCGGACAGGGCTAATTCACCCCTCCACTTT.

The gene calls are TRBV5-1 and TRBJ1-3; D not certain. V was trimmed by 0 bases and J by 0 bases, leaving 10 bases between them. There are 16 residues in the CDR3. Germline values: CDR1 SGHRS, CDR2 YFSETQ. The CDR3 nucleotides are TGCGCCAGCAGCTTGGAGGTTGGTTTCTCTGGAAACACCATATATTTT. It is translated as CASSLEVGFSGNTIYF.

The gene calls are TRBV7-2 and TRBJ2-3; TRBD1 or TRBD2 may be the D gene (6 bases each). The V and J ends lost 5 bases and 5 bases respectively, with 17 bases between them. This CDR3 contains 15 residues. CDR1 and CDR2 (germline): SGHTA, FQGNSA. CDR3 DNA: TGTGCCAGCAGCCTAAGGGGGGCGGAGGTAGATACGCAGTATTTT. This gives the protein CASSLRGAEVDTQYF.

This chain connects TRBV19 to TRBJ1-1; weak D call: TRBD1 (6 bases). Germline V gives CDR1 LNHDA, CDR2 SQIVND (reference sequence). The CDR3 has 12 amino acids. V was clipped by 7 bases and J by 5 bases, with 11 bases between them. This chain's CDR3 is CASNNRVTEAFF. In DNA, the CDR3 is TGTGCCAGTAATAACAGGGTGACTGAAGCTTTCTTT. The variable domain in full, completed from reference TRBV19 and TRBJ1-1, reads DGGITQSPKYLFRKEGQNVTLSCEQNLNHDAMYWYRQDPGQGLRLIYYSQIVNDFQKGDIAEGYSVSREKKESFPLTVTSAQKNPTAFYLCASNNRVTEAFFGQGTRLTVV.

This chain uses TRBV30 with TRBJ1-2, with unresolved D. Trimming stripped 1 base from V and 0 bases from J, with 9 bases between. The CDR3 length is 14 residues. Looked up from germline, CDR1 is GTSNPN and CDR2 is SVGIG (reference sequence). Here the CDR3 reads CAWSGQATNYGYTF. CDR3 sequence (DNA): TGTGCCTGGAGTGGGCAGGCGACTAACTATGGCTACACCTTC.

The chain links TRBV27 to TRBJ2-2; D unclear. Per germline, CDR1 MNHEY and CDR2 SMNVEV (reference sequence). Between the trimmed V and J ends, which lost 6 bases and 4 bases, there was a span of 12 bases. The CDR3 length is 14 residues. The CDR3 DNA follows: TGTGCCAGCAGAGGCGTATTCAGCACCGGGGAGCTGTTTTTT. Protein sequence: CASRGVFSTGELFF.

The chain is built from TRBV7-2 and TRBJ1-1, with D hard to call. The germline V gene encodes CDR1 SGHTA and CDR2 FQGNSA. This CDR3 has 13 residues. V lost 1 base and J 9 bases, leaving 12 bases between the germline ends. CDR3 protein: CASSLGRQNQAFF. The CDR3 bases are TGTGCCAGCAGCTTAGGACGTCAGAACCAAGCTTTCTTT.